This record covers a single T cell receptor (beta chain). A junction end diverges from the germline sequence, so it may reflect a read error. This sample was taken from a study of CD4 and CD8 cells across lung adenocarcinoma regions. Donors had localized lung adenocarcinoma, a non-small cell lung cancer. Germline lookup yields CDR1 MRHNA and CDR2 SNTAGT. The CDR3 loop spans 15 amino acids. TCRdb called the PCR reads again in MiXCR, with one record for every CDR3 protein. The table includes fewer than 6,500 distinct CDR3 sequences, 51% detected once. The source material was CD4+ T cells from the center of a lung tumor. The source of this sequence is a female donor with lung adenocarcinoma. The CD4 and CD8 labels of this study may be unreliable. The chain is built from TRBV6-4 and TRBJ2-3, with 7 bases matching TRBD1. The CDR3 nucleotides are TGTGCCACCAGGGTAGGGGGCAGTGACAAAGAGACCCAGTATTTC. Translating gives CATRVGGSDKETQYF.